Each of the 10 T cell receptor beta chains below was sequenced from the same sample in a study of blood T cell repertoires in COVID-19. Using immunoSEQ multiplex PCR, the repertoire was profiled, and TCRdb retains in-frame clones only, with some absent. The data contain about 78,000 clones, around 89% of them singletons. Sequencing was performed on peripheral blood. The receptors stem from a woman older than 75 with active or convalescent COVID-19.

This clone has a single count. The chain is built from TRBV11-3 and TRBJ2-1, with D unclear. The CDR3 covers 12 residues. The germline V and J ends were trimmed by 3 bases and 9 bases, with 9 bases remaining between them. Germline loops: CDR1 SGHNT, CDR2 YENEEA. In DNA, the CDR3 is TGTGCCAGCAGCTTTACATCGGGTGAGCAGTTCTTC. This codes for CASSFTSGEQFF.

The V gene is TRBV5-4, the J gene TRBJ2-5; 9 positions agree with TRBD1. The V gene end was trimmed by 4 bases and the J gene end by 5 bases; junction bases not matched to a gene: 6. Germline V gene data show CDR1 as SGHNT and CDR2 as YYREEE (reference sequence). This CDR3 spans 14 amino acids. CDR3 sequence reads: CASSPRTGVETQYF. CDR3 bases: TGTGCCAGCAGCCCCCGGACAGGGGTGGAGACCCAGTACTTC.

The chain links TRBV2 to TRBJ1-5; D unclear. This CDR3 comprises 13 residues. Germline V CDR1 and CDR2: SNHLY, FYNNEI. The ends were cut back, 6 bases at V and 3 bases at J, with 9 bases in the middle. In DNA form, the CDR3 reads TGTGCCAGCAGCAACCAGGCCAATCAGCCCCAGCATTTT. Translated, it gives CASSNQANQPQHF.

V usage is TRBV28 and J usage is TRBJ2-5; 8 nucleotides line up with TRBD2. J was trimmed by 5 bases and V by 6 bases; bases with no gene match: 8. Germline V CDR1 and CDR2: MDHEN, SYDVKM. CDR3 size: 14 residues. For the CDR3, the DNA is TGTGCCAGCAGACCCAGCGGGAGTAAGGAGACCCAGTACTTC. This encodes CASRPSGSKETQYF.

This chain uses TRBV28 with TRBJ1-2; the D gene is possibly TRBD1 (5 bases). Germline loops: CDR1 MDHEN, CDR2 SYDVKM. V lost 5 bases and J lost 3, with 16 bases in between. The CDR3 contains 15 residues. CDR3 sequence: CASSQSIRGYYGYTF. The CDR3 DNA follows: TGTGCCAGCAGTCAGTCAATAAGGGGCTACTATGGCTACACCTTC.

The chain uses TRBV28 and TRBJ2-1; the match to TRBD1 covers 7 bases. Germline trimming cut 1 base from V and 3 bases from J; bases unmatched to any gene: 6. This CDR3 is 16 amino acids long. The germline V gene encodes CDR1 MDHEN and CDR2 SYDVKM. The CDR3 sequence is CASSLSDRRHYNEQFF. The CDR3, as DNA: TGTGCCAGCAGTTTATCGGACAGGAGACACTACAATGAGCAGTTCTTC.

The chain recombines TRBV7-2 with TRBJ2-2, with D tentatively TRBD2 (6 bases). In germline, CDR1 is SGHTA, CDR2 FQGNSA. The ends were cut back, 2 bases at V and 7 bases at J, with 14 bases in the middle. The CDR3 is 15 residues long. The CDR3 sequence is CASSLLEGRGGELFF. The CDR3 bases are TGTGCCAGCAGCTTATTGGAGGGTAGGGGCGGGGAGCTGTTTTTT. The full variable domain, rest sourced from reference TRBV7-2 and TRBJ2-2, is GAGVSQSPSNKVTEKGKDVELRCDPISGHTALYWYRQSLGQGLEFLIYFQGNSAPDKSGLPSDRFSAERTGGSVSTLTIQRTQQEDSAVYLCASSLLEGRGGELFFGEGSRLTVL.

The chain links TRBV7-2 to TRBJ2-1; 10 bases are a match to TRBD2. Germline CDR1 SGHTA, CDR2 FQGNSA. V dropped 5 bases and J dropped 4; count of bases not matched to a gene: 11. The CDR3 extends over 17 amino acids. The CDR3 reads CASSLRLAGTPYNEQFF. The DNA for the CDR3 is TGTGCCAGCAGCCTCCGACTAGCGGGCACCCCATACAATGAGCAGTTCTTC.

The chain is built from TRBV30 and TRBJ1-5; 11 nucleotides line up with TRBD1. The CDR3 runs to 13 residues. Germline assignment: CDR1 GTSNPN and CDR2 SVGIG (reference sequence). Germline trimming cut 4 bases from V and 5 bases from J; bases unmatched to any gene: 1. The CDR3 DNA reads TGTGCCTGGACGGGACAGGGGGATCAGCCCCAGCATTTT. It translates to CAWTGQGDQPQHF.

J is TRBJ2-5 and V is TRBV14; 12 bases map to TRBD2. V shed 5 bases, J shed 5 bases, and the junction held 6 bases outside the gene matches. The CDR3 runs 15 residues. Germline values: CDR1 SGHDN, CDR2 FVKESK. CDR3 coding DNA: TGTGCCAGCAGCTACAGACTAGCGGGAGAGGAGACCCAGTACTTC. It is translated as CASSYRLAGEETQYF.